This T cell receptor (beta chain) is from a study of CD8+ T cells in alopecia areata. Treatment noted: oral pan-JAK inhibitor, 5-10 mg twice daily. This clone was seen more than once but under ten times. CDR1 and CDR2 (germline): SGHRS, YFSETQ. The length of the CDR3 is 14 residues. The V gene lost 5 bases and the J gene lost 0 bases, with 12 bases spanning the gap. Sequencing relied on a cDNA template that was reverse transcribed from extracted RNA. Here immunoSEQ multiplex PCR was the method, and the copy in TCRdb shows in-frame clones only, minus some. The sample consists of 150,000 to 200,000 clones, less than 70% of them appearing once.

J is TRBJ2-7 and V is TRBV5-1; tentatively, D is TRBD1 or TRBD2 (6 bases each). Sequenced material: CD4+ T cells sorted from blood, taken at week 49, from a patient treated with tofacitinib. The clonotype was recovered from a human donor with alopecia areata. The CDR3 protein is CASRGGLASYEQYF. As DNA, the CDR3 is TGCGCCAGCAGGGGGGGCTTGGCCTCCTACGAGCAGTACTTC. Filled out from reference TRBV5-1 and TRBJ2-7, the complete variable domain reads KAGVTQTPRYLIKTRGQQVTLSCSPISGHRSVSWYQQTPGQGLQFLFEYFSETQRNKGNFPGRFSGRQFSNSRSEMNVSTLELGDSALYLCASRGGLASYEQYFGPGTRLTVT.